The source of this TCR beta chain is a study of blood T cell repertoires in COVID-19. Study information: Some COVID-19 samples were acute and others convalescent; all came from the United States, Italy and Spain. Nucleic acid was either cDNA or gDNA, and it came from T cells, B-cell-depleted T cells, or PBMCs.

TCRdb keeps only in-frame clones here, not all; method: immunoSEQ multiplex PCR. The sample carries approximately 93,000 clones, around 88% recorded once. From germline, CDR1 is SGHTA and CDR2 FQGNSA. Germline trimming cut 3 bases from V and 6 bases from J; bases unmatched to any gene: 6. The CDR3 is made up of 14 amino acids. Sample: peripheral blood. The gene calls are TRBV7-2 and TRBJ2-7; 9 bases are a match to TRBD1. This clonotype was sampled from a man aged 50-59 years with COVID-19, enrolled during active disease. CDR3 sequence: CASSFLEGQGEQYF. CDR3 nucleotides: TGTGCCAGCAGCTTCCTTGAGGGACAGGGCGAGCAGTACTTC.